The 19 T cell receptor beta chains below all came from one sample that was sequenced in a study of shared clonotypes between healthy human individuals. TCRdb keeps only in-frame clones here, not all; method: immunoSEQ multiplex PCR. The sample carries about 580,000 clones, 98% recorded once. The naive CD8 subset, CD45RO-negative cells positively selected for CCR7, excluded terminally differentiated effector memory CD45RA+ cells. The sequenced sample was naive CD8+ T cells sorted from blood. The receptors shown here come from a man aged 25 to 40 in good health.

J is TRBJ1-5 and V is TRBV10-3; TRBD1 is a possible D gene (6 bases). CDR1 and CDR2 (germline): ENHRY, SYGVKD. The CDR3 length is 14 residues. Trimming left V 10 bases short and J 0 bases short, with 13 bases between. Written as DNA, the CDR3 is TGTGCCAGCCAGGACAGAGATAGCAATCAGCCCCAGCATTTT. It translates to CASQDRDSNQPQHF.

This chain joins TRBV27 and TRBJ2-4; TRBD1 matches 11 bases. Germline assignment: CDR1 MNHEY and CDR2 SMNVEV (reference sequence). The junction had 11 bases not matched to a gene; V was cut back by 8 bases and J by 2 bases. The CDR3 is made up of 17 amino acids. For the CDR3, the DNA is TGTGCCAGCGCGGGACAGGGGGGTACCAATCCCAAAAACATTCAGTACTTC. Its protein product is CASAGQGGTNPKNIQYF.

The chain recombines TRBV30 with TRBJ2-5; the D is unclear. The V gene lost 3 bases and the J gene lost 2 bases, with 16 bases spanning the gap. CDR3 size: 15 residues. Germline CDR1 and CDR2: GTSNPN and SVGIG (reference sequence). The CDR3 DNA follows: TGTGCCTGGAGCCCACCCCCACGAACACAAGAGACCCAGTACTTC. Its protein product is CAWSPPPRTQETQYF.

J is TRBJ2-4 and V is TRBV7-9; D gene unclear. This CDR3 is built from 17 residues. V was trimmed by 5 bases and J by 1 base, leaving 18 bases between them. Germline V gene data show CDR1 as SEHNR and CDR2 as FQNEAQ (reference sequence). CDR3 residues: CASSPPEPVGAKNIQYF. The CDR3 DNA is TGTGCCAGCAGCCCCCCCGAACCCGTGGGCGCCAAAAACATTCAGTACTTC.

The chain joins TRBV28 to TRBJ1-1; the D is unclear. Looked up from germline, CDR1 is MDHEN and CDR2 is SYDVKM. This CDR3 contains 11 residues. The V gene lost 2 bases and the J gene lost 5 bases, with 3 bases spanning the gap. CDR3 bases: TGTGCCAGCAGTTTACCAACTGAAGCTTTCTTT. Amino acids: CASSLPTEAFF.

CDR3 coding DNA: TGTGCCAGCAGTCCTCTAGCGGGTCTATACAATGAGCAGTTCTTC. It yields the protein CASSPLAGLYNEQFF. The genes are TRBV6-5 and TRBJ2-1, with TRBD2 matching over 8 bases. This CDR3 has 15 residues. Trimming at V came to 5 bases and at J to 4 bases, leaving 7 bases not matched to a gene. Germline V gene lookup returns CDR1 MNHEY and CDR2 SVGAGI.

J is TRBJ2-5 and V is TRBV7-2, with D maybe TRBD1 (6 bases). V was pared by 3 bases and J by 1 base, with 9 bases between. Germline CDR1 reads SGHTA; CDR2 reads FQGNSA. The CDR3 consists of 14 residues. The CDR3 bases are TGTGCCAGCAGCTTTCCGGACAGCCAAGAGACCCAGTACTTC. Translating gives CASSFPDSQETQYF.

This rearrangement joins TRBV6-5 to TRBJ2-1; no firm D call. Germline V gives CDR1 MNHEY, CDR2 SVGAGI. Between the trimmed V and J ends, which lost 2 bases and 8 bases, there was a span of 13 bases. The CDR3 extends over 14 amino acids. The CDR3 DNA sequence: TGTGCCAGCAGTTACGGCCTAGATGGAGATGAGCAGTTCTTC. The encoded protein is CASSYGLDGDEQFF.

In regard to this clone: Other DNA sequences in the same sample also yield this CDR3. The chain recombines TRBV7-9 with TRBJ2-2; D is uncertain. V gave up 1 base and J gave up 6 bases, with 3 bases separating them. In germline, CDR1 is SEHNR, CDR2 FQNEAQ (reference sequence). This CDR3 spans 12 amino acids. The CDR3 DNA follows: TGTGCCAGCAGCTTAGGTTCCGGGGAGCTGTTTTTT. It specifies CASSLGSGELFF.

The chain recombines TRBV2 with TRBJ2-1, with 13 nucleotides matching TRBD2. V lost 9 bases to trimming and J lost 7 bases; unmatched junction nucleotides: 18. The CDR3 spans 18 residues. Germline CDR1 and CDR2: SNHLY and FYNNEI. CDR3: CARGALAGGRRAWNEQFF. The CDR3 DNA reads TGTGCCAGGGGGGCACTAGCGGGAGGGCGACGTGCTTGGAATGAGCAGTTCTTC.

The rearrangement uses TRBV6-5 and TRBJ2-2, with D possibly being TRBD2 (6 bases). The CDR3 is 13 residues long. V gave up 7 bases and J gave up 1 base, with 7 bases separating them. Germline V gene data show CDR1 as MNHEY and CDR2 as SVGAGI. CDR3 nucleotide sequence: TGTGCCAGCATGGGGGGGAACACCGGGGAGCTGTTTTTT. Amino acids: CASMGGNTGELFF.

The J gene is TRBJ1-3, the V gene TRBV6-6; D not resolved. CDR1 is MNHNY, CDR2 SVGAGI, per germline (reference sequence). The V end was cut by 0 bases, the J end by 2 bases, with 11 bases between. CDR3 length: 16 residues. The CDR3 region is CASSYSREQTGNTIYF. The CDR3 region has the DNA TGTGCCAGCAGTTACTCGCGAGAACAAACTGGAAACACCATATATTTT.

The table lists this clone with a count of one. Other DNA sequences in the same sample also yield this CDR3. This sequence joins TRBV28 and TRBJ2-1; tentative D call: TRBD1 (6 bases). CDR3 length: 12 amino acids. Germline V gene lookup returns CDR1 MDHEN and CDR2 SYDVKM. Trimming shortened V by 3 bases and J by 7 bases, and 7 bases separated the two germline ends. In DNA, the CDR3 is TGTGCCAGCAGTTTTCAGGGGAATGAGCAGTTCTTC. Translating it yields CASSFQGNEQFF.

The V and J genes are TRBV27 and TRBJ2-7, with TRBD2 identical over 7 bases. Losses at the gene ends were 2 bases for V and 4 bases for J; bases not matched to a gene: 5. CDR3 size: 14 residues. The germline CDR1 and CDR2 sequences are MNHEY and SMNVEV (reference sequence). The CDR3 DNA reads TGTGCCAGCAGTTTAATCGCGGGAGTATACGAGCAGTACTTC. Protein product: CASSLIAGVYEQYF.

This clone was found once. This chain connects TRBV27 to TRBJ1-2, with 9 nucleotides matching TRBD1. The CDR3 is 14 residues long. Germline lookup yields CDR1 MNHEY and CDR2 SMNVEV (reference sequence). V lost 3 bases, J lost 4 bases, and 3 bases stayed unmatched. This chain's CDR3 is CASSFTGGSYGYTF. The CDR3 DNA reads TGTGCCAGCAGTTTCACAGGGGGCAGCTATGGCTACACCTTC.

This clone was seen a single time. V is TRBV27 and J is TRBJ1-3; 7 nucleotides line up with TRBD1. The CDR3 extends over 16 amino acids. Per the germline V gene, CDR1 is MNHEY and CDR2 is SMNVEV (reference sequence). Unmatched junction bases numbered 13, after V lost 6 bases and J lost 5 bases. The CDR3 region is CASRPNAGTERNTIYF. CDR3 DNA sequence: TGTGCCAGCAGACCGAACGCGGGGACAGAGAGAAACACCATATATTTT.

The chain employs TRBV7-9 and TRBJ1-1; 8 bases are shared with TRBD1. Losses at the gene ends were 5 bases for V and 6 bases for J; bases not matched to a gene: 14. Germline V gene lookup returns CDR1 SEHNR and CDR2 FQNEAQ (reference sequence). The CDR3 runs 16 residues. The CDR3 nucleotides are TGTGCCAGCAGCCCGATAGGGACAGGTGGTGGCCCTGAAGCTTTCTTT. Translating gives CASSPIGTGGGPEAFF.

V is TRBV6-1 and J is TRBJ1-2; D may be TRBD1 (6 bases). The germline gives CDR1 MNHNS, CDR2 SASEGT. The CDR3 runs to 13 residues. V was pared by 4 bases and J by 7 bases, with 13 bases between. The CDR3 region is CASSGWEDSGYTF. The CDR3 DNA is TGTGCCAGCAGTGGTTGGGAGGACAGTGGCTACACCTTC.

The CDR3 DNA follows: TGCGCCAGCAGCCAAGAAAGTAGGGGGCCTGGAAACACCATATATTTT. This encodes CASSQESRGPGNTIYF. The gene calls are TRBV4-1 and TRBJ1-3; 7 bases agree with TRBD1. CDR1 is MGHRA and CDR2 is YSYEKL in the germline V gene. With V trimmed by 0 bases and J by 2 bases, 4 bases remained unmatched. The CDR3 is made up of 16 amino acids.